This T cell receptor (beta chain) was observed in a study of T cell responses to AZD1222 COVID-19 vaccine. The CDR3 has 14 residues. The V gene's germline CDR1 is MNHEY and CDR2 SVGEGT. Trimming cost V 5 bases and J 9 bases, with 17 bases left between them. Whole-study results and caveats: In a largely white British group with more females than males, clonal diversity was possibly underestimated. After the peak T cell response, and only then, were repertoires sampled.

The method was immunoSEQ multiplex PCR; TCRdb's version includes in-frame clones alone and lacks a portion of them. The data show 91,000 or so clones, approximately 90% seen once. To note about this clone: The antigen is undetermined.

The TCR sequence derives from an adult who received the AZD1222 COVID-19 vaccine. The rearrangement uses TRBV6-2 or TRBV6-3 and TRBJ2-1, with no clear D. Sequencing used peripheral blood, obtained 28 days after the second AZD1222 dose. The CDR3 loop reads CASSKDVDVIEQFF. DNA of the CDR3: TGTGCCAGCAGTAAGGACGTAGATGTCATTGAGCAGTTCTTC.